Detailed here is one TCR beta chain. This sample was taken from a study of cytomegalovirus exposure and HLA in healthy donors. Sequenced by immunoSEQ multiplex PCR; TCRdb stores in-frame clones only, minus some. The data show 200,000 to 250,000 clones, about 91% seen once. V lost 7 bases and J lost 12; bases outside the gene matches: 11. The germline gives CDR1 MDHEN, CDR2 SYDVKM. The CDR3 is made up of 13 amino acids. The sample taken for sequencing was PBMCs. The receptor was derived from a woman between 18 and 30 years old in good health and CMV-seronegative. V is TRBV28 and J is TRBJ2-1; 8 bases are shared with TRBD2. The CDR3 bases are TGTGCCAGCACTTCTAGCGGGTGGGGGCGGCAGTTCTTC. This gives the protein CASTSSGWGRQFF.